This T cell receptor (beta chain) was identified in a study of shared clonotypes between healthy human individuals. The authors loaded about 0.2 ug DNA, roughly 33,000 T cell genomes, into sorted-subset replicate PCRs. Sequencing used immunoSEQ multiplex PCR; TCRdb keeps in-frame clones, though not all of them. This repertoire shows 1.6 million or so clones, about 98.5% found once; its top ten account for 0.36%. The germline V gene encodes CDR1 GTSNPN and CDR2 SVGIG (reference sequence). V was trimmed by 3 bases and J by 3 bases, leaving 9 bases between them. The CDR3 contains 13 residues. Study donors comprised healthy, HIV-negative adults devoid of recent acute infection or vaccination. Only Caucasian adults living in Nashville, Tennessee served as donors.

Sequenced: naive CD4+ T cells sorted from blood. Subset noted: CD45RA+ positively selected. The sequence came from a young man in good health. The V call is TRBV30, the J call TRBJ2-1, with a tentative D call TRBD2 (7 bases). CDR3 DNA: TGTGCCTGGAGGGGGGGGCTCTACAATGAGCAGTTCTTC. It codes for CAWRGGLYNEQFF.